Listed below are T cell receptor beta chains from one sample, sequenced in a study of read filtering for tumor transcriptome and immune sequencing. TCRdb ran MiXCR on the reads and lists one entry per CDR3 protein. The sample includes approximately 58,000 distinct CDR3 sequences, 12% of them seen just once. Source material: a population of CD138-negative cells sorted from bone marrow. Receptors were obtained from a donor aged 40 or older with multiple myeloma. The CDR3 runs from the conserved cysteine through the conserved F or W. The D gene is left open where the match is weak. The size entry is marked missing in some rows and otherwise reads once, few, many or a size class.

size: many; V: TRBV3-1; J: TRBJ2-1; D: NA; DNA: TGTGCCAGCAGCCAAGATCTTGCTAGTTACAATGAGCAGTTCTTC; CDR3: CASSQDLASYNEQFF
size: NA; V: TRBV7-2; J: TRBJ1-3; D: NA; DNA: TGTGCCAGCAGCCCATCGGGAAACACCATATATTTT; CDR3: CASSPSGNTIYF
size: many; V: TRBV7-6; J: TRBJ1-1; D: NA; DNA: TGTGCCAGCAGCTCGCGAATAAGGGGGAGGGCGTCCACTGAAGCTTTCTTT; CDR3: CASSSRIRGRASTEAFF
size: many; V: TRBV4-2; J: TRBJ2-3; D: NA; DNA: TGTGCCAGCAGCCAAGTTCGCGGGGCGCCAGATACGCAGTATTTT; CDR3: CASSQVRGAPDTQYF
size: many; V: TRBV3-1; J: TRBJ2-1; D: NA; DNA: TGTGCCAGCAGCGGAAACGGGAAATACAATGAGCAGTTCTTC; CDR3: CASSGNGKYNEQFF
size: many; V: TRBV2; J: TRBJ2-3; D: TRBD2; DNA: TGTGCCAGCAGTAAACTAGCGGGGGGCGCAGATACGCAGTATTTT; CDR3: CASSKLAGGADTQYF
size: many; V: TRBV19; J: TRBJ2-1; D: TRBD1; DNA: TGTGCCAGTAGTCCGGGACAGCCACCCTACAATGAGCAGTTCTTC; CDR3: CASSPGQPPYNEQFF
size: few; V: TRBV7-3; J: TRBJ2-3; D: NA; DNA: TGTGCCAGCAGCCCGGACGGCACAGATACGCAGTATTTT; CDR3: CASSPDGTDTQYF
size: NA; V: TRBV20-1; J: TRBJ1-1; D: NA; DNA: TGCAGTGTCGAGTCCTTGTTTTCGGGGGGCGAAGGGACTGAAGCTTTCTTT; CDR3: CSVESLFSGGEGTEAFF
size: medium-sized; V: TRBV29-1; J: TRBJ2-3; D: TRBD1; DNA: TGCAGCGGGGACAGAGACGGCACAGATACGCAGTATTTT; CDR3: CSGDRDGTDTQYF
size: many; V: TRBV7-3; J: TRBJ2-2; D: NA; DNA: TGTGCCAGCAGCTCAAGAGCCAACACCGGGGAGCTGTTTTTT; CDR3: CASSSRANTGELFF
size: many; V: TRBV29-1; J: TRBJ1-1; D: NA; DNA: TGCAGCGGGGGGGGTATGAACACTGAAGCTTTCTTT; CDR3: CSGGGMNTEAFF
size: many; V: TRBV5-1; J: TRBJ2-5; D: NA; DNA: TGCGCCAGCAGCGCTTTATGGGGACCGGAGACCCAGTACTTC; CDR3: CASSALWGPETQYF
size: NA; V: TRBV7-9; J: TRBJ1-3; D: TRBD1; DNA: TGTGCCAGCAGCACGGACAGGGGGTCTGGAAACACCATATATTTT; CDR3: CASSTDRGSGNTIYF
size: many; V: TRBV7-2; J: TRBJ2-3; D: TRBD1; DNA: TGTGCCAGCAGTCGAGACAGGGCAGATACGCAGTATTTT; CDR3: CASSRDRADTQYF
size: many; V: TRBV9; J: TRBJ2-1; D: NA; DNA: TGTGCCAGCAGCTTACAGGCCTACAATGAGCAGTTCTTC; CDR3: CASSLQAYNEQFF
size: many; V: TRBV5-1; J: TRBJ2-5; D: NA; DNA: TGCGCCAGCAGCCAATCGCAAGAGACCCAGTACTTC; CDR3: CASSQSQETQYF
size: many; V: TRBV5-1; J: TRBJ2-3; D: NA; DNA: TGCGCCAGCAGCCCCGTGGAGGTGACAGATACGCAGTATTTT; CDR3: CASSPVEVTDTQYF
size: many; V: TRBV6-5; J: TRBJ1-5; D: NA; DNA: TGTGCCAGCGGAGCAGGGCAGCCCCAGCATTTT; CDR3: CASGAGQPQHF
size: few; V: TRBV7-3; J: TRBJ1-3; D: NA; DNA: TGTGCCAGCGACCGGAAATTTGGAAACACCATATATTTT; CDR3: CASDRKFGNTIYF
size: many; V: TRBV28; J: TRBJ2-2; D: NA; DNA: TGTGCCAGCAGAACAACAGACACCGGGGAGCTGTTTTTT; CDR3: CASRTTDTGELFF
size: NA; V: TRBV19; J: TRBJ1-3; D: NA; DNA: TGTGCCAGTTTGGGGAACAGGATCGGACCGGGCACCATATATTTT; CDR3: CASLGNRIGPGTIYF
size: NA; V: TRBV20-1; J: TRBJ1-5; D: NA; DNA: TGCGGTGCTAGACCTACCGGGACTAGCGGGGGGCGGGGCCCAGATACGCAGCATTTT; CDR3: CGARPTGTSGGRGPDTQHF
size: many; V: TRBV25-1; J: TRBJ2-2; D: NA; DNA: TGTGCCAGCAGTATGGGGGCTAGCGGCACCGGGGAGCTGTTTTTT; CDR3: CASSMGASGTGELFF
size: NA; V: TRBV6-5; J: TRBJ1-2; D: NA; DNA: TGTGCCAGCAGGGCCAGGGGCTGGGTCGGGGGTGGCTACACCTTC; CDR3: CASRARGWVGGGYTF